One sample yielded the 8 T cell receptor beta chains listed below, sequenced in a study of T cell responses to AZD1222 COVID-19 vaccine. The repertoire was sequenced with immunoSEQ multiplex PCR; TCRdb's copy has only in-frame clones and lacks some. The sample lists fewer than 120,000 clones, over 90% occurring once. The sample consisted of peripheral blood, taken 28 days after the second AZD1222 dose. These receptors all stem from an adult who received the AZD1222 COVID-19 vaccine.

The gene calls are TRBV6-5 and TRBJ1-2; D gene ambiguous. Trimming removed 2 bases from V and 2 bases from J, with 12 bases in between. This CDR3 contains 15 residues. CDR1 is MNHEY and CDR2 is SVGAGI in the germline V gene. The CDR3 region has the DNA TGTGCCAGCAGTTACGAGGTGGGATTAAACTATGGCTACACCTTC. It is translated as CASSYEVGLNYGYTF.

The chain employs TRBV27 and TRBJ1-1; D remains ambiguous. Germline assignment: CDR1 MNHEY and CDR2 SMNVEV (reference sequence). The CDR3 length is 13 residues. The germline V and J ends were trimmed by 5 bases and 1 base, with 8 bases remaining between them. The CDR3 is CASSHGPNTEAFF. CDR3 DNA sequence: TGTGCCAGCAGTCACGGACCGAACACTGAAGCTTTCTTT.

This clone was detected a few times. The chain recombines TRBV7-9 with TRBJ1-6; D is undetermined. The V end lost 0 bases, the J end lost 2 bases, and 11 bases lay between the germline ends. This CDR3 spans 17 amino acids. From germline, CDR1 is SEHNR and CDR2 FQNEAQ (reference sequence). CDR3 DNA: TGTGCCAGCAGCTTAGCGGGGAAGGGCCCCTATAATTCACCCCTCCACTTT. Its translation: CASSLAGKGPYNSPLHF.

The chain carries TRBV4-1 and TRBJ2-7, with D hard to call. CDR3 length: 13 residues. Germline V gives CDR1 MGHRA, CDR2 YSYEKL. V was pared by 1 base and J by 4 bases, with 8 bases between. The CDR3 nucleotides read TGCGCCAGCAGCCAAGTAGGACGTTACGAGCAGTACTTC. It translates to CASSQVGRYEQYF.

This clone has only a few counts. This chain joins TRBV6-5 and TRBJ2-3; the D gene is possibly TRBD1 (6 bases). The germline V gene encodes CDR1 MNHEY and CDR2 SVGAGI. V lost 7 bases and J 0 bases, leaving 11 bases between the germline ends. The CDR3 length is 14 residues. The CDR3 loop reads CASNPGVSTDTQYF. The CDR3 nucleotides read TGTGCCAGCAACCCAGGGGTGAGCACAGATACGCAGTATTTT.

The chain carries TRBV7-9 and TRBJ2-1; 11 bases are shared with TRBD2. There are 15 residues in the CDR3. Germline V CDR1 and CDR2: SEHNR, FQNEAQ (reference sequence). V was pared by 5 bases and J by 4 bases, with 4 bases of the junction left unmatched. CDR3 in amino acids: CASSRIAGGYNEQFF. The CDR3 coding sequence is TGTGCCAGCAGCCGAATAGCGGGGGGGTACAATGAGCAGTTCTTC.

The chain carries TRBV5-5 and TRBJ2-1; D gene uncertain. The CDR3 covers 15 residues. V gave up 2 bases and J gave up 0 bases, with 9 bases separating them. Germline V gene lookup returns CDR1 SGHKS and CDR2 YYEKEE (reference sequence). CDR3 region: CASSLGTSSYNEQFF. The CDR3 DNA sequence: TGTGCCAGCAGCTTAGGAACGAGCTCCTACAATGAGCAGTTCTTC.

The V and J genes are TRBV19 and TRBJ2-7; D assignment may be TRBD1 or TRBD2 (5 bases each). Germline-derived CDR1 and CDR2 are LNHDA and SQIVND (reference sequence). V lost 9 bases and J 1 base, leaving 16 bases between the germline ends. This CDR3 region has 14 residues. The CDR3 protein is CASGDLARSYEQYF. In DNA form, the CDR3 reads TGTGCCAGCGGGGACCTCGCGCGGTCCTACGAGCAGTACTTC.